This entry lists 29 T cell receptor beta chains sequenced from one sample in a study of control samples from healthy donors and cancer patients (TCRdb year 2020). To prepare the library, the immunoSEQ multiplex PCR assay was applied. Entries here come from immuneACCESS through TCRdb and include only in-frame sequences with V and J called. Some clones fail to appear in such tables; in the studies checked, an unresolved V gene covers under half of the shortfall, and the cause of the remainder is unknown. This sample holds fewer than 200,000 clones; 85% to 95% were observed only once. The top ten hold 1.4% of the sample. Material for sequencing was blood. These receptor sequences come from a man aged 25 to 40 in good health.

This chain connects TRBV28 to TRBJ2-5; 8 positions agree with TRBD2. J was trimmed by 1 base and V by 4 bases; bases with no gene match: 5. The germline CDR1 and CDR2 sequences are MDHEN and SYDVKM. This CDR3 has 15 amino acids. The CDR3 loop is CASSSTGLAQETQYF. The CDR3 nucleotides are TGTGCCAGCAGTTCAACCGGACTAGCCCAAGAGACCCAGTACTTC.

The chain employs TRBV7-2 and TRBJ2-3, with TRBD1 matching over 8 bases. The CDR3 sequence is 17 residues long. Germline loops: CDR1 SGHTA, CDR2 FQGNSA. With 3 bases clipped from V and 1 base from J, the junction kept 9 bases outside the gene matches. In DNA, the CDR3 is TGTGCCAGCAGCTTCTCTACAACGACAGGGGGCACAGATACGCAGTATTTT. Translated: CASSFSTTTGGTDTQYF.

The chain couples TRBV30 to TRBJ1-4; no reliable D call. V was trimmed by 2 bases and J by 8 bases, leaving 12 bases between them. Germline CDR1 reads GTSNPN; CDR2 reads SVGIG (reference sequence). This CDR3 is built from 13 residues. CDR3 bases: TGTGCCTGGAGTCCCCAAGGGAAGGAAAAACTGTTTTTT. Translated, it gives CAWSPQGKEKLFF.

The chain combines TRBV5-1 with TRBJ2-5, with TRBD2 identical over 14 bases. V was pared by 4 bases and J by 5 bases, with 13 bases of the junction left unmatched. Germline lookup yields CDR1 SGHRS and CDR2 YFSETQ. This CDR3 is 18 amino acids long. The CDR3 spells CASSKSGTSGSGEETQYF. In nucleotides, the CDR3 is TGCGCCAGCAGCAAAAGCGGGACTAGCGGGAGTGGGGAGGAGACCCAGTACTTC.

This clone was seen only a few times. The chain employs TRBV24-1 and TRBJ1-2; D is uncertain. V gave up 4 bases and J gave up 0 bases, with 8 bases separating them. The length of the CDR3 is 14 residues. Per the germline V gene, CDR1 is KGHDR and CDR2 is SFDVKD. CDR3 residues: CATSDRTANYGYTF. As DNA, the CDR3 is TGTGCCACCAGTGACCGCACAGCTAACTATGGCTACACCTTC.

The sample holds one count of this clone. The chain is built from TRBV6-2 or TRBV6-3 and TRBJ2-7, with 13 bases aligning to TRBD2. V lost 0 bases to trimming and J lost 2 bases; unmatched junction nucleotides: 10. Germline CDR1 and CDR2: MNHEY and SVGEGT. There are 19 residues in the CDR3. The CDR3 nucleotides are TGTGCCAGCAGTTACTCGAGGACTAGCGGGGGCTCGGGGCCCTACGAGCAGTACTTC. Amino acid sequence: CASSYSRTSGGSGPYEQYF.

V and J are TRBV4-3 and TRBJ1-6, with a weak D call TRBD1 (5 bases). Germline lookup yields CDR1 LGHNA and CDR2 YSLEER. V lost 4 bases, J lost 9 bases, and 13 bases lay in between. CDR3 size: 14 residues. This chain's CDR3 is CASSRSWDPSPLHF. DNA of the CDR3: TGCGCCAGCAGCCGGTCGTGGGACCCTTCACCCCTCCACTTT.

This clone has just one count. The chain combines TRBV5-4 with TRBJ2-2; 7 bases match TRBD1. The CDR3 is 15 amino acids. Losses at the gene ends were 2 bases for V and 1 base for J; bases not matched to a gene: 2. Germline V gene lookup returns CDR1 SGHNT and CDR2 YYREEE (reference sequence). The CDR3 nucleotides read TGTGCCAGCAGCTTTGGACAGGTGAACACCGGGGAGCTGTTTTTT. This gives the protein CASSFGQVNTGELFF.

CDR3 in amino acids: CASSQHRGHGSPLHF. Here the CDR3 DNA reads TGCGCCAGCAGCCAGCACAGGGGGCACGGGTCACCCCTCCACTTT. This sequence joins TRBV4-3 and TRBJ1-6; 9 bases align to TRBD1. The CDR3 is 15 residues long. Germline V lookup: CDR1 LGHNA, CDR2 YSLEER. With 3 bases clipped from V and 10 bases from J, the junction kept 7 bases outside the gene matches.

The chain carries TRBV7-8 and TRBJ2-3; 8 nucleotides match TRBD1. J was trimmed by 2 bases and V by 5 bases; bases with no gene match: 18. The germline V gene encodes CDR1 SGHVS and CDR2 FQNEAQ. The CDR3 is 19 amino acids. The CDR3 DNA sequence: TGTGCCAGCAGCCCAGGGGGCTTGAGTTTGCCAAACCCCACAGATACGCAGTATTTT. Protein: CASSPGGLSLPNPTDTQYF.

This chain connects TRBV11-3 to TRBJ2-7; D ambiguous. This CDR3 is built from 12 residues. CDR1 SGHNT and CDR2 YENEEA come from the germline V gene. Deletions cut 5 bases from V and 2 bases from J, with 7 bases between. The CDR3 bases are TGTGCCAGCAGCAAAAACCCCTACGAGCAGTACTTC. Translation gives CASSKNPYEQYF. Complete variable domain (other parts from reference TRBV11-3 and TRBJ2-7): EAGVVQSPRYKIIEKKQPVAFWCNPISGHNTLYWYLQNLGQGPELLIRYENEEAVDDSQLPKDRFSAERLKGVDSTLKIQPAELGDSAVYLCASSKNPYEQYFGPGTRLTVT.

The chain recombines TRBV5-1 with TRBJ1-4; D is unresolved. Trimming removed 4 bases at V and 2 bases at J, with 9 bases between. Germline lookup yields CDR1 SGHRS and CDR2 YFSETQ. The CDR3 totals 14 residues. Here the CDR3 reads CASSMDGTNEKLFF. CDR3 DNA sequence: TGCGCCAGCAGCATGGACGGGACTAATGAAAAACTGTTTTTT.

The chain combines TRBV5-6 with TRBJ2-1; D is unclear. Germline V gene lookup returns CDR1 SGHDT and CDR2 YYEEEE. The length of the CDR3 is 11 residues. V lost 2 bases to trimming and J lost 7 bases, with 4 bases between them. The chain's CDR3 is CASSFRNEQFF. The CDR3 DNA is TGTGCCAGCAGCTTCAGGAATGAGCAGTTCTTC.

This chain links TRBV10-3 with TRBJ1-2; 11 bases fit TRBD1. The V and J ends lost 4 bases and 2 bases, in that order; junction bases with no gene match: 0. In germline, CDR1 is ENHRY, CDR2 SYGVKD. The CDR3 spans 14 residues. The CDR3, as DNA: TGTGCCATCAGTGGGACAGGGGGCAACTATGGCTACACCTTC. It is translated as CAISGTGGNYGYTF.

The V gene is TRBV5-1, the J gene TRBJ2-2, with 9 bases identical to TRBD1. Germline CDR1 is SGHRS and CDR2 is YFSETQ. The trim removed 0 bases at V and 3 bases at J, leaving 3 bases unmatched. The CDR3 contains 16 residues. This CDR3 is CASSLVGQGYTGELFF. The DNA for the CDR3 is TGCGCCAGCAGCTTGGTAGGACAGGGGTACACCGGGGAGCTGTTTTTT.

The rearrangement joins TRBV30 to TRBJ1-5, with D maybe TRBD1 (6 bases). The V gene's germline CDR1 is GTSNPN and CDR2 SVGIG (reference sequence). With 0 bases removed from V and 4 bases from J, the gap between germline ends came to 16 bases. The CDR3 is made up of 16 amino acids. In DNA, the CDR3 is TGTGCCTGGAGTGTATTGAAGGGACAACGAAATCAGCCCCAGCATTTT. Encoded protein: CAWSVLKGQRNQPQHF.

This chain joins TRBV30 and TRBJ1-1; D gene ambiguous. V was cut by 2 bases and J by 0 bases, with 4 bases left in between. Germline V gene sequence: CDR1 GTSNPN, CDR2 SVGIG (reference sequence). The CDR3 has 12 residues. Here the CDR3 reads CAWSQVNTEAFF. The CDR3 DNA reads TGTGCCTGGAGTCAAGTGAACACTGAAGCTTTCTTT.

The chain's CDR3 is CASSLAQGPNTIYF. CDR3 nucleotide sequence: TGCGCCAGCAGCTTGGCGCAGGGTCCAAACACCATATATTTT. The chain is built from TRBV5-1 and TRBJ1-3, with D possibly TRBD1 on 5 matching bases. V lost 0 bases and J 6 bases, leaving 10 bases between the germline ends. Germline V CDR1 and CDR2: SGHRS, YFSETQ. The length of the CDR3 is 14 residues. Full variable domain (rest looked up from reference TRBV5-1 and TRBJ1-3): KAGVTQTPRYLIKTRGQQVTLSCSPISGHRSVSWYQQTPGQGLQFLFEYFSETQRNKGNFPGRFSGRQFSNSRSEMNVSTLELGDSALYLCASSLAQGPNTIYFGEGSWLTVV.

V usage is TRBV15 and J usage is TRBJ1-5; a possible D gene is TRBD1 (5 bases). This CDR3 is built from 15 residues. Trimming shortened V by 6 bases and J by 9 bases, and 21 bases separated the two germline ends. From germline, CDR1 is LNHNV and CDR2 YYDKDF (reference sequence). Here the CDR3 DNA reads TGTGCCACCAGTGGAAAAGGCCCCACGGGGCGGCCCCAGCATTTT. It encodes CATSGKGPTGRPQHF.

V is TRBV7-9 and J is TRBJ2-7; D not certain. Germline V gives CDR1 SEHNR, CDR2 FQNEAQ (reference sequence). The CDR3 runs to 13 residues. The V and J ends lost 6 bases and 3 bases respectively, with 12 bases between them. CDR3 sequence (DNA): TGTGCCAGCAGTCCAGTGGTGGGCTACGAGCAGTACTTC. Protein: CASSPVVGYEQYF.

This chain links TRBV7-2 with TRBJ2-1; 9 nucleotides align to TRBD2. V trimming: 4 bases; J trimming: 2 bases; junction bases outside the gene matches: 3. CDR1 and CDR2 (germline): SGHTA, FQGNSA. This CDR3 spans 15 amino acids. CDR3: CASSSTSGPYNEQFF. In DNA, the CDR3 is TGTGCCAGCAGCTCGACTAGCGGACCCTACAATGAGCAGTTCTTC.

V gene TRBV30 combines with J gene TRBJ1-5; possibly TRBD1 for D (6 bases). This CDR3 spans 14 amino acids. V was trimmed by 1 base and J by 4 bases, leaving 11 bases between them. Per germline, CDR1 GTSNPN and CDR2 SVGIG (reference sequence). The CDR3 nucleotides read TGTGCCTGGAGTGGGACAGTTTCTAATCAGCCCCAGCATTTT. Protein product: CAWSGTVSNQPQHF.

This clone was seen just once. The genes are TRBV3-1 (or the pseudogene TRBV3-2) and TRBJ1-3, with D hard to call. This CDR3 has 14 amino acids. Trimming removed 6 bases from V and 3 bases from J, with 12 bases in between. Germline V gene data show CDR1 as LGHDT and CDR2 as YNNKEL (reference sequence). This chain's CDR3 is CASRPAARGNTIYF. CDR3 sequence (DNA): TGTGCCAGCAGGCCCGCGGCTCGTGGAAACACCATATATTTT.

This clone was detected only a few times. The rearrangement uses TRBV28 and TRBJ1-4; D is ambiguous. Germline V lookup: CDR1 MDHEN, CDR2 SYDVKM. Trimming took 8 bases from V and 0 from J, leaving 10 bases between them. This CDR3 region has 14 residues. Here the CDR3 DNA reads TGTGCCAGCGCCCGGACGGCAACTAATGAAAAACTGTTTTTT. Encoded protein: CASARTATNEKLFF.

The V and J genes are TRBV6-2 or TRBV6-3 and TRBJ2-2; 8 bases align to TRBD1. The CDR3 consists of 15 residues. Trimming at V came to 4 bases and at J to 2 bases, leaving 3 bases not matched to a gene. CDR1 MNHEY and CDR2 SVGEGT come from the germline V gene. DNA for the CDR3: TGTGCCAGCAGTTCCGGGACAGGAAACACCGGGGAGCTGTTTTTT. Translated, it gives CASSSGTGNTGELFF.

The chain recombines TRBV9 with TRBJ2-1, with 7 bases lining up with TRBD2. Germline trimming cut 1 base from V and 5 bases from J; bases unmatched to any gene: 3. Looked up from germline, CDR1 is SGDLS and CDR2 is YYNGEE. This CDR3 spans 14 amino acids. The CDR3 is CASSVLAANNEQFF. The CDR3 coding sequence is TGTGCCAGCAGCGTACTAGCGGCCAACAATGAGCAGTTCTTC.

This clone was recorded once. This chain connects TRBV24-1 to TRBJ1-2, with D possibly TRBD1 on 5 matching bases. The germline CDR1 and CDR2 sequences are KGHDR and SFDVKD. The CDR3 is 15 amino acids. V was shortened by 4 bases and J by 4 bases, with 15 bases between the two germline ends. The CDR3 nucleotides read TGTGCCACCAGTGACCCAGCGGGGGAATCCTATGGCTACACCTTC. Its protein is CATSDPAGESYGYTF.

The CDR3 coding sequence is TGTGCCAGCAGCCAGAGAAGCGGGGCAGATACGCAGTATTTT. Residues: CASSQRSGADTQYF. The chain uses TRBV4-2 and TRBJ2-3, with TRBD2 identical over 7 bases. V was clipped by 3 bases and J by 4 bases; unmatched bases: 4. Germline V CDR1 and CDR2: LGHNA, YNFKEQ. The CDR3 sequence is 14 residues long.

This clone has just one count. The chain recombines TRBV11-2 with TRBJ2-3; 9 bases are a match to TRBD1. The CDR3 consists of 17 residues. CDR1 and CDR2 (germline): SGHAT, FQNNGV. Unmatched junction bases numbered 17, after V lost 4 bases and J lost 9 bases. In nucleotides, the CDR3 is TGTGCCAGCAGCTCGCAGGGACAGGGACCCTTCGGGGGCACGCAGTATTTT. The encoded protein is CASSSQGQGPFGGTQYF.